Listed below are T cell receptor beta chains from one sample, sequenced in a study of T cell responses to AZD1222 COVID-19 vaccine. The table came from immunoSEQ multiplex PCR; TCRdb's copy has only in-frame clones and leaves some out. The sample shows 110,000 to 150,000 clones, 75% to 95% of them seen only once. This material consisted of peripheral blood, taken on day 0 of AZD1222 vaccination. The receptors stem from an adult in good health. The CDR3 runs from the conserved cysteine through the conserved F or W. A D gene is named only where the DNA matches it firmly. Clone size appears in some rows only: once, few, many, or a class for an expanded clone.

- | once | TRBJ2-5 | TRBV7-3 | CASSARKGFQETQYF | TGTGCCAGCAGCGCCCGGAAGGGGTTCCAAGAGACCCAGTACTTC
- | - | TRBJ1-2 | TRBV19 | CASNGYWGYTF | TGTGCCAGTAATGGGTATTGGGGCTACACCTTC
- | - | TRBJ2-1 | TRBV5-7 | CASRPGARDEQFF | TGTGCCAGCAGACCCGGGGCCCGGGATGAGCAGTTCTTC
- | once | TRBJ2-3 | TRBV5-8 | CASSPDKSRPDTQYF | TGTGCCAGCAGCCCCGACAAATCCCGCCCAGATACGCAGTATTTT
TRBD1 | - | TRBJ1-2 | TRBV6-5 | CASRRGQGVYGYTF | TGTGCCAGCCGCCGGGGACAGGGTGTTTATGGCTACACCTTC
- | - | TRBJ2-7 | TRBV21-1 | CASSKADGEGTYEQYF | TGTGCCAGCAGCAAAGCAGACGGAGAGGGGACCTACGAGCAGTACTTC
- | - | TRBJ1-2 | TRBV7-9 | CASVPGWGDGYTF | TGTGCCAGCGTCCCCGGTTGGGGGGATGGCTACACCTTC
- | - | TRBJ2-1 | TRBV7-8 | CASSLSGGWSSYNEQFF | TGTGCCAGCAGCTTAAGTGGAGGGTGGAGCTCCTACAATGAGCAGTTCTTC
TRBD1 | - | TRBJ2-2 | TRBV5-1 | CASSFRDRAGTGELFF | TGCGCCAGCAGCTTTAGGGACAGGGCTGGCACCGGGGAGCTGTTTTTT
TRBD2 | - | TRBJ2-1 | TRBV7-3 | CASSLQSGGNEQFF | TGTGCCAGCAGCTTACAAAGCGGGGGGAATGAGCAGTTCTTC
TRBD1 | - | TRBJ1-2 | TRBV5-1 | CASSLMGQARGYTF | TGCGCCAGCAGCTTGATGGGACAGGCGAGGGGCTACACCTTC
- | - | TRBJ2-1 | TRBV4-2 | CASSPPRSGGSYNEQFF | TGTGCCAGCAGCCCCCCCCGGTCCGGAGGTTCCTACAATGAGCAGTTCTTC
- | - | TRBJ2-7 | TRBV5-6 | CASSPGRGYEQYF | TGTGCCAGCAGCCCCGGACGAGGCTACGAGCAGTACTTC
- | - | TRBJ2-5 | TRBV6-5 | CASLKSETQYF | TGTGCCAGTCTCAAATCGGAGACCCAGTACTTC
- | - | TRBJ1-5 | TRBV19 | CASIQGNQPQHF | TGTGCCAGTATCCAGGGGAATCAGCCCCAGCATTTT
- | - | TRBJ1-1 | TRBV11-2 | CASSLLREGRAFF | TGTGCCAGCAGCTTACTACGGGAAGGGAGAGCTTTCTTT
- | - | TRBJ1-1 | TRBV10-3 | CAISGRTEAFF | TGTGCCATCAGTGGCAGAACTGAAGCTTTCTTT
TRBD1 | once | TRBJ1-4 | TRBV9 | CASTLTGTGGEKLFF | TGTGCCAGCACCCTAACCGGGACAGGGGGGGAAAAACTGTTTTTT
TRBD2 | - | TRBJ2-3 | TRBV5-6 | CASSLPGTSGDTQYF | TGTGCCAGCAGCCTCCCCGGGACTAGCGGGGATACGCAGTATTTT
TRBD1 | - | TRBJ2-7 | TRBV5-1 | CASSWGTDSYEQYF | TGCGCCAGCAGCTGGGGGACAGACTCCTACGAGCAGTACTTC
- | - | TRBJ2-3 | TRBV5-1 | CASSPDWGVDTQYF | TGCGCCAGCAGCCCTGACTGGGGGGTAGATACGCAGTATTTT
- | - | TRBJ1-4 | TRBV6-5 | CASGGGVREKLFF | TGTGCCAGCGGAGGGGGGGTTCGGGAAAAACTGTTTTTT
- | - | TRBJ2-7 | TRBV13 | CASSILGSEQYF | TGTGCCAGCAGCATTCTAGGATCCGAGCAGTACTTC
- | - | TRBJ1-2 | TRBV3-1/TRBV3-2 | CASSQVQGSGYTF | TGTGCCAGCAGCCAAGTTCAGGGAAGTGGCTACACCTTC
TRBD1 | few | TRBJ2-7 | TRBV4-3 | CASSRDRSSYEQYF | TGCGCCAGCAGCCGGGACAGGAGCTCCTACGAGCAGTACTTC
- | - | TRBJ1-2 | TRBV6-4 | CAYAGSQRSMGYTF | TGTGCCTACGCGGGGAGCCAGAGGAGTATGGGCTACACCTTC
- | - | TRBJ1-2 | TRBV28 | CASSSAGDYGYTF | TGTGCCAGCAGTTCAGCGGGGGACTATGGCTACACCTTC
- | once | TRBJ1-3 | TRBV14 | CASSLGRYSGNTIYF | TGTGCCAGCAGCCTTGGACGGTACTCTGGAAACACCATATATTTT
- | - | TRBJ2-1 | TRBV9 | CASSVAPGIDYNEQFF | TGTGCCAGCAGCGTAGCTCCTGGAATTGATTACAATGAGCAGTTCTTC
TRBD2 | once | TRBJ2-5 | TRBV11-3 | CASSLTGGRGETQYF | TGTGCCAGCAGCTTAACGGGGGGAAGAGGAGAGACCCAGTACTTC
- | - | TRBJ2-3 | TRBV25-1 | CASSELAGLDTQYF | TGTGCCAGCAGTGAACTAGCTGGTTTAGATACGCAGTATTTT
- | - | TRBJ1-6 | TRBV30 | CAWSLPPEGSYNSPLHF | TGTGCCTGGAGCCTCCCCCCGGAGGGTTCCTATAATTCACCCCTCCACTTT
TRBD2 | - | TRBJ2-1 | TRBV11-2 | CASGIPGLAGRNNEQFF | TGTGCCAGCGGAATCCCGGGACTAGCGGGGAGGAACAATGAGCAGTTCTTC
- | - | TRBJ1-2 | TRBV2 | CASSERGGFGGYTF | TGTGCCAGCAGTGAAAGGGGGGGTTTTGGAGGCTACACCTTC
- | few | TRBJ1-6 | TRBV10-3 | CAISESAGDNSPLHF | TGTGCCATCAGTGAGTCGGCAGGAGATAATTCACCCCTCCACTTT
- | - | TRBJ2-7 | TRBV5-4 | CASSLKDGFYEQYF | TGTGCCAGCAGCTTAAAGGACGGTTTCTACGAGCAGTACTTC
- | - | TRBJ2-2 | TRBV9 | CASSVTQGLGTGELFF | TGTGCCAGCAGCGTAACCCAGGGGCTGGGCACCGGGGAGCTGTTTTTT